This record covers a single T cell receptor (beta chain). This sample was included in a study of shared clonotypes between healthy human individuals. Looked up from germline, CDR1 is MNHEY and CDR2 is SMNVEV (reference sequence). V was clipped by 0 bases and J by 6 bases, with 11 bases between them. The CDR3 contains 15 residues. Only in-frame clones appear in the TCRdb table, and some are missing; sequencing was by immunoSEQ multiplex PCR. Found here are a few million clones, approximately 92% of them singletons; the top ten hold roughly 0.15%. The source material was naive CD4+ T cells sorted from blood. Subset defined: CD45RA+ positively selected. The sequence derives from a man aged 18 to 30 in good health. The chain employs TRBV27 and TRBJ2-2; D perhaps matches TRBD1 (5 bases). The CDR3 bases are TGTGCCAGCAGTTTATCAAGGGGCTACTCCGGGGAGCTGTTTTTT. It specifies CASSLSRGYSGELFF.